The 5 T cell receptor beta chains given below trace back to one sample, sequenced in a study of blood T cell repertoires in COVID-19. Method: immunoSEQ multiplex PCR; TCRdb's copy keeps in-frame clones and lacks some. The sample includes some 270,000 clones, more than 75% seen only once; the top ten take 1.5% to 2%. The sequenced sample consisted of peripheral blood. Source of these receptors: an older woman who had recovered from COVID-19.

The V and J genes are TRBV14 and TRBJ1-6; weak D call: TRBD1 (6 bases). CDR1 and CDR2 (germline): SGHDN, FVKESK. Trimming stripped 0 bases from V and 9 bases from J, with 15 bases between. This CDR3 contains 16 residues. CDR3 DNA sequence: TGTGCCAGCAGCCAAGATGCCCAGGGGTACCGTTCACCCCTCCACTTT. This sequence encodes CASSQDAQGYRSPLHF.

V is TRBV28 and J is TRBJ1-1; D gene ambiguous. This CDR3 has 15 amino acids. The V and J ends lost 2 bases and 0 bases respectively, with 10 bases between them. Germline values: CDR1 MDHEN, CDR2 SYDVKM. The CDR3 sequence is CASSLIRGLNTEAFF. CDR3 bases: TGTGCCAGCAGTTTAATACGGGGTTTGAACACTGAAGCTTTCTTT.

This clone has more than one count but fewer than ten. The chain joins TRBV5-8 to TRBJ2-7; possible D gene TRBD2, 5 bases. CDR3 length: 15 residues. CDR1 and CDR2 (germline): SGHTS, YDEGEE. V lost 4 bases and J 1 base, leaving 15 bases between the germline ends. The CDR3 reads CASSGERRFSYEQYF. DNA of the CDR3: TGTGCCAGCAGCGGGGAGAGGAGGTTTTCCTACGAGCAGTACTTC.

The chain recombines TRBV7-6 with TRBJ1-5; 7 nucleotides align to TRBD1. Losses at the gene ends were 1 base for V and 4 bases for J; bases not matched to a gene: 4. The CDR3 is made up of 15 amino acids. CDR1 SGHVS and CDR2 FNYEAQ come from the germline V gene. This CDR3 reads CASSLEGGANQPQHF. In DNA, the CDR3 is TGTGCCAGCAGCTTAGAAGGGGGCGCGAATCAGCCCCAGCATTTT.

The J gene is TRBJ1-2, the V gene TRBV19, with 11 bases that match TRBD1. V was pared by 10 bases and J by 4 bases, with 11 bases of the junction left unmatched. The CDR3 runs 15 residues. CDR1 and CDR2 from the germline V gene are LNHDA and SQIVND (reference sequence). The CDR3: CATGQGAVRGYGYTF. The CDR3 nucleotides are TGTGCCACCGGACAGGGGGCTGTTCGAGGCTATGGCTACACCTTC.